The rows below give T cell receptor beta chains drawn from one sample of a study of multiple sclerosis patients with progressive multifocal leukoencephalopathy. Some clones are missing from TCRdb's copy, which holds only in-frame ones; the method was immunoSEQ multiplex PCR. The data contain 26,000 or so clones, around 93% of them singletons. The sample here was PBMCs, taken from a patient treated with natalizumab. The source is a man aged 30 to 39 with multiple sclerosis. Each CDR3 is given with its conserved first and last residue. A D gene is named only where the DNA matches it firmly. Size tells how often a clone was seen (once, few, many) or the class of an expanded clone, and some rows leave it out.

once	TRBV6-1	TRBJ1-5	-	CASTWGSNQPQHF	TGTGCCAGCACCTGGGGTAGCAATCAGCCCCAGCATTTT
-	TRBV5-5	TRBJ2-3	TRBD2	CASSSTSSGATTDTQYF	TGTGCCAGCAGCTCCACCTCTAGCGGAGCGACCACAGATACGCAGTATTTT
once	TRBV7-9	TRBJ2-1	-	CASSGRDYNEQFF	TGTGCCAGCAGTGGGCGAGACTACAATGAGCAGTTCTTC
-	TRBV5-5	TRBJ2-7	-	CASSLGPFTGEQYF	TGTGCCAGCAGCTTGGGACCCTTCACGGGCGAGCAGTACTTC
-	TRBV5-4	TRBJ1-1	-	CASSFGGMRDTEAFF	TGTGCCAGCAGCTTCGGGGGGATGAGGGACACTGAAGCTTTCTTT
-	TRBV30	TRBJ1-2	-	CAWSTRGVKGGYTF	TGTGCCTGGAGTACACGAGGGGTAAAGGGGGGCTACACCTTC
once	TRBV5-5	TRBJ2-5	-	CASSFRAPDDGYF	TGTGCCAGCAGCTTCCGGGCCCCGGACGATGGGTACTTC
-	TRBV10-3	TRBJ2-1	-	CAMATSSYNEQFF	TGTGCCATGGCCACAAGCTCCTACAATGAGCAGTTCTTC
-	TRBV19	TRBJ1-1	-	CASSIDLTDEAFF	TGTGCCAGTAGTATAGATCTAACGGATGAAGCTTTCTTT
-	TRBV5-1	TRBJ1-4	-	CASSLAGGKLFF	TGCGCCAGCAGCTTGGCTGGGGGGAAACTGTTTTTT
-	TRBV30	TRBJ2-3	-	CAWGLYNPDTQYF	TGTGCCTGGGGGCTCTACAACCCAGATACGCAGTATTTT
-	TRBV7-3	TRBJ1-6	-	CASSLSGLYNSPLHF	TGTGCCAGCAGCTTATCGGGACTGTATAATTCACCCCTCCACTTT
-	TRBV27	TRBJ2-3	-	CASPGGPDTQYF	TGTGCCAGCCCCGGCGGGCCCGATACGCAGTATTTT
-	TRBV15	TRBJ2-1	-	CATSRLARVDEQFF	TGTGCCACCAGCAGACTGGCAAGGGTAGATGAGCAGTTCTTC
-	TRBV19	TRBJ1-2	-	CASKIRQYGYTF	TGTGCCAGTAAGATCCGGCAATATGGCTACACCTTC
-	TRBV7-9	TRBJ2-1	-	CASPGAPYNEQFF	TGTGCCAGCCCGGGTGCACCCTACAATGAGCAGTTCTTC
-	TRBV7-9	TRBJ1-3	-	CASGGLQEGNTIYF	TGTGCCAGCGGTGGGTTGCAGGAGGGAAACACCATATATTTT
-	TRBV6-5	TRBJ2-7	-	CASSLGSNYEQYF	TGTGCCAGCAGTTTGGGGTCAAACTACGAGCAGTACTTC
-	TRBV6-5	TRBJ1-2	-	CASSYRGELYYTF	TGTGCCAGCAGTTACAGGGGAGAGCTGTACTACACCTTC
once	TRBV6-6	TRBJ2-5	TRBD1	CASSSRGFQETQYF	TGTGCCAGCAGTTCCAGGGGGTTCCAAGAGACCCAGTACTTC
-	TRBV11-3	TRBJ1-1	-	CASKLMGGGNTEAFF	TGTGCCAGCAAATTAATGGGAGGGGGAAACACTGAAGCTTTCTTT
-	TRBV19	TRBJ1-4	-	CASSFPWSDNEKLFF	TGTGCCAGTAGCTTTCCATGGAGCGATAATGAAAAACTGTTTTTT
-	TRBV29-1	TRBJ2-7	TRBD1	CSVRGQSYEQYF	TGCAGCGTCCGGGGACAGTCCTACGAGCAGTACTTC